Below are 16 T cell receptor beta chains sequenced from a single sample in a study of blood T cell repertoires in COVID-19. Some clones are missing from TCRdb's copy, which holds only in-frame ones; the method was immunoSEQ multiplex PCR. The table lists around 170,000 clones, 80% of them singletons. Specimen: PBMCs or T cells enriched from blood (not recorded which). All receptors come from a man aged 55 to 69 who had been exposed to COVID-19.

The chain has TRBV29-1 and TRBJ2-1; 8 bases fit TRBD2. Germline loops: CDR1 SQVTM, CDR2 ANQGSEA. The CDR3 contains 14 residues. The V segment lost 3 bases and the J segment 4 bases; nucleotides outside the gene matches: 5. The CDR3 is CSVERLAGYNEQFF. The CDR3 DNA sequence: TGCAGCGTTGAGAGGTTAGCGGGATACAATGAGCAGTTCTTC.

The genes are TRBV19 and TRBJ1-5; 8 bases agree with TRBD1. J gave up 3 bases and V 5 bases, and 6 bases lay outside the gene matches. This CDR3 is built from 15 residues. CDR1 is LNHDA, CDR2 SQIVND, per germline (reference sequence). CDR3 sequence reads: CASSSRQGNNQPQHF. The DNA for the CDR3 is TGTGCCAGTAGTTCCCGACAGGGGAACAATCAGCCCCAGCATTTT.

The chain employs TRBV19 and TRBJ1-6; 11 positions agree with TRBD1. The CDR3 totals 13 residues. J gave up 10 bases and V 10 bases, and 6 bases lay outside the gene matches. Germline V gene sequence: CDR1 LNHDA, CDR2 SQIVND (reference sequence). This chain's CDR3 is CATGTGGRSPLHF. The CDR3, as DNA: TGTGCCACTGGGACAGGGGGAAGATCACCCCTCCACTTT.

V gene TRBV6-4 combines with J gene TRBJ2-3; the match to TRBD1 covers 10 bases. This CDR3 region has 18 residues. The germline gives CDR1 MRHNA, CDR2 SNTAGT. The V segment lost 1 base and the J segment 3 bases; nucleotides outside the gene matches: 10. The CDR3 DNA sequence: TGTGCCAGCAGTGACTGGTATTTGGGACAGGGGACAACAGATACGCAGTATTTT. Its protein product is CASSDWYLGQGTTDTQYF.

In its sample, this clone was seen a few times. V gene TRBV5-6 combines with J gene TRBJ2-1; maybe TRBD2 (6 bases). Trimming removed 4 bases at V and 10 bases at J, with 12 bases between. This CDR3 comprises 12 residues. CDR1 is SGHDT and CDR2 is YYEEEE in the germline V gene. CDR3 DNA sequence: TGTGCCAGCAGCGTAATCGGGGGAGAGCAGTTCTTC. Translated, it gives CASSVIGGEQFF. The variable domain in full, with the rest retrieved from reference TRBV5-6 and TRBJ2-1, is DAGVTQSPTHLIKTRGQQVTLRCSPKSGHDTVSWYQQALGQGPQFIFQYYEEEERQRGNFPDRFSGHQFPNYSSELNVNALLLGDSALYLCASSVIGGEQFFGPGTRLTVL.

The V call is TRBV4-1, the J call TRBJ2-3; no firm D call. The CDR3 is 12 residues long. V lost 0 bases, J lost 6 bases, and 4 bases lay in between. CDR1 MGHRA and CDR2 YSYEKL come from the germline V gene. CDR3 residues: CASSQDSDTQYF. In DNA form, the CDR3 reads TGCGCCAGCAGCCAAGATTCGGATACGCAGTATTTT.

The DNA for the CDR3 is TGTGCCTGGACCAGCGGGAGGGCCGGTGAGCAGTTCTTC. Protein: CAWTSGRAGEQFF. The rearrangement joins TRBV30 to TRBJ2-1; 10 nucleotides align to TRBD2. Trimming took 4 bases from V and 9 from J; bases not matched to a gene: 6. CDR1 is GTSNPN, CDR2 SVGIG, per germline (reference sequence). This CDR3 has 13 amino acids.

J is TRBJ2-7 and V is TRBV7-9, with 8 bases identical to TRBD2. V lost 1 base and J lost 7; bases outside the gene matches: 9. CDR1 and CDR2 from the germline V gene are SEHNR and FQNEAQ (reference sequence). This CDR3 spans 15 amino acids. The CDR3 bases are TGTGCCAGCAGCTTAGAGGGGACTAGAGTGGGGGAGCAGTACTTC. Its translation: CASSLEGTRVGEQYF.

At least ten counts were recorded for this clone. The genes are TRBV30 and TRBJ1-4, with D hard to call. Trimming removed 3 bases at V and 10 bases at J, with 15 bases between. The CDR3 loop spans 13 amino acids. In germline, CDR1 is GTSNPN, CDR2 SVGIG (reference sequence). Here the CDR3 reads CAWRSERSGKLFF. Written as DNA, the CDR3 is TGTGCCTGGAGATCAGAGAGATCGGGAAAACTGTTTTTT.

In its sample, this clone was seen many times. The chain recombines TRBV11-2 with TRBJ2-2; 8 nucleotides align to TRBD1. The V segment lost 5 bases and the J segment 4 bases; nucleotides outside the gene matches: 9. Germline assignment: CDR1 SGHAT and CDR2 FQNNGV. The CDR3 contains 16 residues. CDR3 loop: CASSRTGTGATGELFF. As DNA, the CDR3 is TGTGCCAGCAGCCGTACCGGGACAGGCGCCACCGGGGAGCTGTTTTTT. Full variable domain (missing parts from reference TRBV11-2 and TRBJ2-2): EAGVAQSPRYKIIEKRQSVAFWCNPISGHATLYWYQQILGQGPKLLIQFQNNGVVDDSQLPKDRFSAERLKGVDSTLKIQPAKLEDSAVYLCASSRTGTGATGELFFGEGSRLTVL.

The chain links TRBV25-1 to TRBJ1-4; D is unresolved. The length of the CDR3 is 13 residues. Germline CDR1 and CDR2: MGHDK and SYGVNS. Trimming shortened V by 1 base and J by 14 bases, and 14 bases separated the two germline ends. The CDR3, as DNA: TGTGCCAGCAGTGAATCGGAGATTTCACGGCTGTTTTTT. This codes for CASSESEISRLFF.

This chain connects TRBV19 to TRBJ1-6; D unclear. There are 17 residues in the CDR3. Germline CDR1 LNHDA, CDR2 SQIVND (reference sequence). Trimming took off 7 bases at V and 8 bases at J, with 24 bases between the two ends. CDR3 protein: CASTDQTHVGEDSPLHF. The CDR3 region has the DNA TGTGCCAGTACCGATCAGACCCACGTCGGCGAGGATTCACCCCTCCACTTT.

Within the sample, this clone is medium-sized. The chain links TRBV6-5 to TRBJ2-7, with 9 bases that match TRBD1. V trimming: 4 bases; J trimming: 3 bases; junction bases outside the gene matches: 7. Germline lookup yields CDR1 MNHEY and CDR2 SVGAGI. CDR3 size: 15 residues. CDR3 sequence reads: CASSSPGQGYYEQYF. The DNA for the CDR3 is TGTGCCAGCAGTTCCCCGGGACAGGGATACTACGAGCAGTACTTC.

The rearrangement joins TRBV28 to TRBJ2-1; TRBD2 matches 10 bases. Germline CDR1 is MDHEN and CDR2 is SYDVKM. There are 14 residues in the CDR3. V trimming: 6 bases; J trimming: 4 bases; junction bases outside the gene matches: 3. DNA of the CDR3: TGTGCCAGCAGCGGACTAGCGGAATACAATGAGCAGTTCTTC. It yields the protein CASSGLAEYNEQFF. Drawing the rest from reference TRBV28 and TRBJ2-1, the complete variable domain is DVKVTQSSRYLVKRTGEKVFLECVQDMDHENMFWYRQDPGLGLRLIYFSYDVKMKEKGDIPEGYSVSREKKERFSLILESASTNQTSMYLCASSGLAEYNEQFFGPGTRLTVL.

This clone appeared once. The J gene is TRBJ2-2, the V gene TRBV9; 7 nucleotides align to TRBD1. Germline-derived CDR1 and CDR2 are SGDLS and YYNGEE. This CDR3 region has 14 residues. The ends lost 7 bases at V and 5 bases at J; junction bases unmatched: 8. CDR3 DNA: TGTGCCAGCTCCATGAGACAGGGAACCGGGGAGCTGTTTTTT. Its protein product is CASSMRQGTGELFF.

This clone was picked up one time. The chain recombines TRBV19 with TRBJ2-7, with D perhaps TRBD2 (5 bases). This CDR3 is 15 amino acids long. Looked up from germline, CDR1 is LNHDA and CDR2 is SQIVND (reference sequence). The ends were cut back, 5 bases at V and 11 bases at J, with 25 bases in the middle. CDR3 coding DNA: TGTGCCAGTAGTCCCGGCGGACTGGACCGGGTCCTGGAGTACTTC. It codes for CASSPGGLDRVLEYF.